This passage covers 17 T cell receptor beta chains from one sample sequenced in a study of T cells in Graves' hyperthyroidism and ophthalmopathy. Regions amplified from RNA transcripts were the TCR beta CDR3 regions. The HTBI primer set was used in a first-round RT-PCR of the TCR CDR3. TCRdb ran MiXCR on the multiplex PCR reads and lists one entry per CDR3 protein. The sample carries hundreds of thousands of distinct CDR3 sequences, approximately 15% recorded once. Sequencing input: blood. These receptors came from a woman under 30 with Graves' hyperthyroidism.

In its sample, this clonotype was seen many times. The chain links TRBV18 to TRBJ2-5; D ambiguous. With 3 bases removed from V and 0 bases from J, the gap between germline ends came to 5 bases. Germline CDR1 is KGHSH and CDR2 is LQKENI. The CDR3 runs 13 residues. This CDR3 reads CASSPSYQETQYF. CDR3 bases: TGTGCCAGCTCACCTTCGTACCAAGAGACCCAGTACTTC. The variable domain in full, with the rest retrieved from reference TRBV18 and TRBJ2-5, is NAGVMQNPRHLVRRRGQEARLRCSPMKGHSHVYWYRQLPEEGLKFMVYLQKENIIDESGMPKERFSAEFPKEGPSILRIQQVVRGDSAAYFCASSPSYQETQYFGPGTRLLVL.

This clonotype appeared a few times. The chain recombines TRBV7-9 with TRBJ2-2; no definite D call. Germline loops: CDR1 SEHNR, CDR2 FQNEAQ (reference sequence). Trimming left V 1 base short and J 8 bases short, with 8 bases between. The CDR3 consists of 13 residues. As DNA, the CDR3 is TGTGCCAGCAGCTTAGGCGTTCTTGGGGAGCTGTTTTTT. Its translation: CASSLGVLGELFF.

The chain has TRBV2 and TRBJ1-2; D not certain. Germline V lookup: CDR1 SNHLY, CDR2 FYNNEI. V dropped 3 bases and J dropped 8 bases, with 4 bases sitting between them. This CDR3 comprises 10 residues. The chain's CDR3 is CASSEFGYTF. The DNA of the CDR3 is TGTGCCAGCAGTGAGTTCGGCTACACCTTC.

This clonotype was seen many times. CDR3 protein: CASSEQGGQPQHF. In nucleotides, the CDR3 is TGTGCCAGCAGTGAGCAGGGAGGTCAGCCCCAGCATTTT. The chain combines TRBV6-1 with TRBJ1-5; possibly TRBD1 for D (5 bases). This CDR3 has 13 residues. The V end was cut by 3 bases, the J end by 6 bases, with 9 bases between. CDR1 and CDR2 from the germline V gene are MNHNS and SASEGT.

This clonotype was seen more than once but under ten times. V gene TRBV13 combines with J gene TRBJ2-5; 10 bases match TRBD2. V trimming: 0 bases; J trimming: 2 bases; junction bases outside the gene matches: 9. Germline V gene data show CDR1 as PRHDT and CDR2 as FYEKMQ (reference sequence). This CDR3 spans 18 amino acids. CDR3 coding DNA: TGTGCCAGCAGCTTAGGCCAACCTAGCGGGAGCCCTCAAGAGACCCAGTACTTC. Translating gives CASSLGQPSGSPQETQYF. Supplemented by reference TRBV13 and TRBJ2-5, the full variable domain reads AAGVIQSPRHLIKEKRETATLKCYPIPRHDTVYWYQQGPGQDPQFLISFYEKMQSDKGSIPDRFSAQQFSDYHSELNMSSLELGDSALYFCASSLGQPSGSPQETQYFGPGTRLLVL.

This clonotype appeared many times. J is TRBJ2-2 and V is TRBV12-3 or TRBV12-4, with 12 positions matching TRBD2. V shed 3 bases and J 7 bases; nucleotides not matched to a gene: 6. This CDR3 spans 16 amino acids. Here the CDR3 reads CASSLEGLAGLGELFF. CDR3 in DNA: TGTGCCAGCAGTTTGGAAGGACTAGCGGGGCTCGGGGAGCTGTTTTTT.

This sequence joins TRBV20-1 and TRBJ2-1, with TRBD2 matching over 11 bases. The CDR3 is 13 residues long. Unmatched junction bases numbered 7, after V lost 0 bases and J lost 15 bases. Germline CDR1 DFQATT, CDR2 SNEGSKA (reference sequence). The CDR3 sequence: CSARDTTSGIGFF. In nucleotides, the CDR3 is TGCAGTGCTAGAGACACGACTAGCGGGATTGGGTTCTTC.

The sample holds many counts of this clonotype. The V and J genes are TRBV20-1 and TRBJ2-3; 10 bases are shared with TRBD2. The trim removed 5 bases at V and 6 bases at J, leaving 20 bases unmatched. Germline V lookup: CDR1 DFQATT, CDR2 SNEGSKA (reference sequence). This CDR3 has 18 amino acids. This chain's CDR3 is CSARQILSGRAVWDTQYF. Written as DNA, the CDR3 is TGCAGTGCTCGCCAAATTCTAAGCGGGAGGGCCGTTTGGGATACGCAGTATTTT.

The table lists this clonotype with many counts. CDR3 sequence (DNA): TGTGCCAGCAGCTTAGGGAGGGGGCGATCTGGAAACACCATATATTTT. Residues: CASSLGRGRSGNTIYF. The chain has TRBV11-3 and TRBJ1-3; 7 bases match TRBD1. CDR3 size: 16 residues. Germline V gene data show CDR1 as SGHNT and CDR2 as YENEEA. With V trimmed by 1 base and J by 1 base, 4 bases remained unmatched.

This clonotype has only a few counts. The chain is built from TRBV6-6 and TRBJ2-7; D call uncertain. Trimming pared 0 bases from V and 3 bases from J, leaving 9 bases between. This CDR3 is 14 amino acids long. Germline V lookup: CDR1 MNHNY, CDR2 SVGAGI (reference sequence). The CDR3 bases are TGTGCCAGCAGTTACTCGGTCCAGCTCTACGAGCAGTACTTC. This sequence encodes CASSYSVQLYEQYF.

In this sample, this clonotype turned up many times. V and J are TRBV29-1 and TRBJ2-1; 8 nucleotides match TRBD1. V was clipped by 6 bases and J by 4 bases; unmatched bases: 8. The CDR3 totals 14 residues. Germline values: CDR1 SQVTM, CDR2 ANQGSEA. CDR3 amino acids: CSVAGQGEYNEQFF. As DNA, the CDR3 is TGCAGCGTCGCTGGACAGGGCGAGTACAATGAGCAGTTCTTC.

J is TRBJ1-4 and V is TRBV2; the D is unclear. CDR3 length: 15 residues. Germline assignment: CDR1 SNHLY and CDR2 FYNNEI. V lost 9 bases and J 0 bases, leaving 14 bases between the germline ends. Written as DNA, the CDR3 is TGTGCCAGTACGAAAGGAGTGGCAACTAATGAAAAACTGTTTTTT. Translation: CASTKGVATNEKLFF.

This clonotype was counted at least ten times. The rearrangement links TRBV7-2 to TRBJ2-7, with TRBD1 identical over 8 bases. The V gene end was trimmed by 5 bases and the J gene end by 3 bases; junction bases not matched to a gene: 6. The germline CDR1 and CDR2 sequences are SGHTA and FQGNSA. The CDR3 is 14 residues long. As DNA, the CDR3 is TGTGCCAGCAGCCGGACAGGGTTAGTCTACGAGCAGTACTTC. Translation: CASSRTGLVYEQYF.

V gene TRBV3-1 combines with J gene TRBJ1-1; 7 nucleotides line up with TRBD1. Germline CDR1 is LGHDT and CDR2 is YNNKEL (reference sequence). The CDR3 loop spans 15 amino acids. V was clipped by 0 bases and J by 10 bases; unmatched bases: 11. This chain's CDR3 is CASSQDLIWDSRAFF. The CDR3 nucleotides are TGTGCCAGCAGCCAAGATCTTATCTGGGACAGTAGAGCTTTCTTT. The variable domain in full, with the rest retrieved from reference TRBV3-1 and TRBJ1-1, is DTAVSQTPKYLVTQMGNDKSIKCEQNLGHDTMYWYKQDSKKFLKIMFSYNNKELIINETVPNRFSPKSPDKAHLNLHINSLELGDSAVYFCASSQDLIWDSRAFFGQGTRLTVV.

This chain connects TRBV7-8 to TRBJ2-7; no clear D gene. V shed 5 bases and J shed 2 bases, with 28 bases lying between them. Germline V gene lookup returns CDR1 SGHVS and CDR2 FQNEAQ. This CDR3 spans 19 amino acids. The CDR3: CASSADLQRNIKTTYEQYF. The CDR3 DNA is TGTGCCAGCAGCGCGGACCTGCAGAGAAATATAAAAACGACCTACGAGCAGTACTTC.

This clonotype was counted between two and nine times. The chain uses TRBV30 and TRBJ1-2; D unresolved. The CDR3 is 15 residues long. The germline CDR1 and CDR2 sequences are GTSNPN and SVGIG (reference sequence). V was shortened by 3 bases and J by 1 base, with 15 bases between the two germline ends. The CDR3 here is CAWRTPASHNYGYTF. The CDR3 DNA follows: TGTGCCTGGAGGACCCCCGCAAGCCATAACTATGGCTACACCTTC.

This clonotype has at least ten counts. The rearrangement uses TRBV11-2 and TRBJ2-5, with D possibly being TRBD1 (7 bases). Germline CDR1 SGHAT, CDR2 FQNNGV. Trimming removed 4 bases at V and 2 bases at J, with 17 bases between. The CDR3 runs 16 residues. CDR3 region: CASSSTQGGRQETQYF. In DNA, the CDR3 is TGTGCCAGCAGCTCGACCCAGGGGGGAAGGCAAGAGACCCAGTACTTC.